This TCR beta chain was identified in a study of blood T cell repertoires in COVID-19 (dated by TCRdb to about 2020). Context from the whole study: Samples covering the acute and convalescent phases of COVID-19 were provided by collaborators in the United States, Italy and Spain. The prospective study material was composed of cDNA or gDNA derived from T cells, B-cell-depleted T cells, or PBMCs. Deeply sampled blood TCRbeta repertoires from subjects exposed to, actively infected with, or recovered from COVID-19 were included in the dataset. The repertoires were made available in a free public database intended to serve as a resource for research on the immune response to SARS-CoV-2. Samples came from the ongoing ImmuneRACE study (first 160 participants) plus 1,254 subjects from 6 global collaborators. The sample metadata nearly always contained a de-identified subject ID, COVID-19 status, age in years and sex. HLA class I and class II types, where available, came from metadata supplied by the sample provider rather than from assay-based typing. The investigation overall reported the following: How much clinical and demographic metadata was included differed by source and by participant, and the metadata was provided uncurated.

With regard to this clone: What this receptor recognizes is not known. The input lacks base qualities; no much larger clone sits a single base away.

The immunoSEQ Assay, a bias-controlled multiplex PCR, was used to amplify TCRbeta CDR3 regions from genomic DNA. The original pipeline was this. The number of nucleated cells in each sample was estimated from the amplification of reference gene primers within the assay. To quantify the absolute abundance of each unique TCRbeta CDR3 rearrangement, sequence reads were collapsed and filtered. For each sample, productive Simpson clonality was calculated as the square root of Simpson's diversity index over productive rearrangements. Sourced from immuneACCESS, this table was stored by TCRdb with only in-frame sequences that have V and J called. A share of the clones is absent; for the studies checked, an unresolved V gene accounts for under half, and the remainder has no known explanation. The V and J calls and clone size are taken from that table; D and trimming were inferred from the DNA. Recorded for this sample are fewer than 250,000 clones; about 85% of them occurred a single time. The top ten hold about 1.7% of the sample.

Each collaborating institution followed its own protocols to collect whole blood in K2EDTA tubes. For TCRbeta analysis, collaborators shipped samples as frozen whole blood, isolated PBMCs, or DNA extracted from either of those sample types. Sequenced: peripheral blood. The sequence derives from a man between 65 and 79 years old with acute or convalescent COVID-19.

The sequenced DNA: TGTGCCAGCAGCTTGGGACAACCGAACACTGAAGCTTTCTTT. Translated, it reads CASSLGQPNTEAFF. Recombination joined TRBV5-8 with TRBJ1-1; no D gene can be assigned with confidence. Taken from the germline V gene, the CDR1 and CDR2 loops are SGHTS and YDEGEE. The germline ends are 7 bases apart after V is trimmed by 0 bases and J by 1 base. The cysteine opens and the phenylalanine closes a CDR3 of 14 amino acids. Only the CDR3 part of the read is kept: 42 bases, read in frame from the first base.